Presented here are 25 T cell receptor beta chains from one specimen sequenced in a study of blood T cell repertoires in COVID-19. Assay used: immunoSEQ multiplex PCR; TCRdb lists only in-frame clones, some missing. This sample has 310,000 or so clones, with about nine tenths found just once. Sequencing was performed on PBMCs or T cells enriched from blood (not recorded which). The receptors originated from a woman between 18 and 30 years old who had recovered from COVID-19.

As concerns this clone: A junction boundary mismatches the germline segment, possibly from a read error. V and J are TRBV19 and TRBJ2-7, with 14 positions matching TRBD2. The CDR3 covers 13 residues. Germline CDR1 and CDR2: LNHDA and SQIVND (reference sequence). The CDR3 loop is CASSAGLAGAFSF. Written as DNA, the CDR3 is TGTGCCAGTAGTGCGGGACTAGCGGGGGCGTTCTCCTTC.

This clone occurred many times. The rearrangement links TRBV10-3 to TRBJ1-2; 10 bases are a match to TRBD1. J gave up 4 bases and V 4 bases, and 6 bases lay outside the gene matches. CDR3 size: 15 residues. Germline CDR1 and CDR2: ENHRY and SYGVKD. CDR3 bases: TGTGCCATCAGTGCTCCGGGACAGGGGAGCTATGGCTACACCTTC. Its protein is CAISAPGQGSYGYTF.

V gene TRBV12-2 combines with J gene TRBJ2-5; no DNA check was done on the table's D call, TRBD2. TRBV12-2 is termed a pseudogene. This CDR3 region has 18 residues. This CDR3 reads CASRLEGLAGGPWKTQYF. In nucleotides, the CDR3 is TGTGCAAGTCGCTTAGAAGGACTAGCGGGAGGGCCCTGGAAGACCCAGTACTTC.

The chain is built from TRBV19 and TRBJ1-2; possible D gene TRBD1, 6 bases. The CDR3 covers 14 residues. The V end was cut by 6 bases, the J end by 4 bases, with 15 bases between. Germline assignment: CDR1 LNHDA and CDR2 SQIVND (reference sequence). The DNA for the CDR3 is TGTGCCAGTAGAGAACAGGGCTTCGGCTATGGCTACACCTTC. It translates to CASREQGFGYGYTF.

This sequence joins TRBV28 and TRBJ1-5, with D unclear. Trimming shortened V by 6 bases and J by 1 base, and 16 bases separated the two germline ends. The germline CDR1 and CDR2 sequences are MDHEN and SYDVKM. The length of the CDR3 is 16 residues. The CDR3 sequence: CASSRGPRLSNQPQHF. The DNA of the CDR3 is TGTGCCAGCAGCCGGGGTCCCAGGTTGAGCAATCAGCCCCAGCATTTT. The whole variable domain, filled in from reference TRBV28 and TRBJ1-5, reads DVKVTQSSRYLVKRTGEKVFLECVQDMDHENMFWYRQDPGLGLRLIYFSYDVKMKEKGDIPEGYSVSREKKERFSLILESASTNQTSMYLCASSRGPRLSNQPQHFGDGTRLSIL.

This clone occurred a few times. The rearrangement links TRBV9 to TRBJ1-2; 7 bases fit TRBD1. The CDR3 extends over 13 amino acids. Germline CDR1 SGDLS, CDR2 YYNGEE. Trimming removed 3 bases from V and 4 bases from J; junction bases left unmatched: 3. CDR3 nucleotide sequence: TGTGCCAGCAGCGCCGGACAGGTCTATGGCTACACCTTC. It specifies CASSAGQVYGYTF.

The chain combines TRBV3-1 (or the pseudogene TRBV3-2) with TRBJ2-7, with 13 nucleotides matching TRBD2. Germline CDR1 reads LGHDT; CDR2 reads YNNKEL (reference sequence). The CDR3 sequence is 16 residues long. J lost 4 bases, V lost 1 base, and 4 bases had no gene match. DNA of the CDR3: TGTGCCAGCAGCCAAGGGACTAGCGGGAGTGGGTACGAGCAGTACTTC. Protein product: CASSQGTSGSGYEQYF.

This clone was counted between two and nine times. This chain links TRBV10-1 with TRBJ1-2, with a possible D match to TRBD1 (5 bases). CDR1 and CDR2 (germline): WNHNN, SYGVQD (reference sequence). The germline V and J ends were trimmed by 4 bases and 7 bases, with 13 bases remaining between them. The CDR3 covers 13 residues. CDR3 in DNA: TGCGCCAGCAGTGCGGGGGACGGATCTGGCTACACCTTC. It encodes CASSAGDGSGYTF.

The genes are TRBV30 and TRBJ1-6; the match to TRBD1 covers 9 bases. The junction had 8 bases not matched to a gene; V was cut back by 3 bases and J by 8 bases. CDR1 GTSNPN and CDR2 SVGIG come from the germline V gene (reference sequence). CDR3 length: 15 amino acids. The CDR3 is CAWRKYRGQDSPLHF. The DNA of the CDR3 is TGTGCCTGGAGAAAGTACAGGGGGCAGGATTCACCCCTCCACTTT.

This chain connects TRBV14 to TRBJ2-7, with TRBD2 identical over 9 bases. CDR1 is SGHDN and CDR2 is FVKESK in the germline V gene. Germline trimming cut 0 bases from V and 3 bases from J; bases unmatched to any gene: 3. This CDR3 is 15 amino acids long. The CDR3 spells CASSQDRTSDYEQYF. The CDR3 nucleotides read TGTGCCAGCAGCCAAGATCGGACTAGCGACTACGAGCAGTACTTC.

This chain links TRBV18 with TRBJ1-1; D might be TRBD1 (5 bases). The ends were cut back, 5 bases at V and 3 bases at J, with 10 bases in the middle. Germline CDR1 is KGHSH and CDR2 is LQKENI. This CDR3 region has 13 residues. The CDR3 here is CASSKGYDTEAFF. The CDR3 DNA is TGTGCCAGCTCAAAGGGGTATGACACTGAAGCTTTCTTT.

The V gene is TRBV5-1, the J gene TRBJ2-3; weak D call: TRBD2 (6 bases). The germline V gene encodes CDR1 SGHRS and CDR2 YFSETQ. Deletions cut 4 bases from V and 2 bases from J, with 11 bases between. The CDR3 extends over 14 amino acids. CDR3 sequence: CASSRDSITDTQYF. As DNA, the CDR3 is TGCGCCAGCAGCCGGGACTCGATCACAGATACGCAGTATTTT.

The rearrangement joins TRBV27 to TRBJ2-2; D possibly corresponds to TRBD1 (5 bases). CDR3 length: 13 amino acids. V was cut by 6 bases and J by 4 bases, with 9 bases left in between. Germline loops: CDR1 MNHEY, CDR2 SMNVEV (reference sequence). As DNA, the CDR3 is TGTGCCAGCAGGGGGCTCGGCACCGGGGAGCTGTTTTTT. Translation gives CASRGLGTGELFF.

For the CDR3, the DNA is TGTGCCAGCAGCCTCTTCGACAGGGGCAGTGGAAACACCATATATTTT. Translated, it gives CASSLFDRGSGNTIYF. V and J are TRBV9 and TRBJ1-3, with 8 bases that match TRBD1. This CDR3 comprises 16 residues. The V segment lost 4 bases and the J segment 3 bases; nucleotides outside the gene matches: 9. Germline values: CDR1 SGDLS, CDR2 YYNGEE.

A few counts support this clone. The rearrangement links TRBV21-1 to TRBJ1-3. TRBV21-1 is given as a pseudogene. This CDR3 is built from 15 residues. The CDR3 loop is CASRRRGSSGNTIYF. The DNA for the CDR3 is TGTGCCAGCCGTAGGAGGGGCTCCTCTGGAAACACCATATATTTT.

This clone was seen a few times. Different DNA sequences within this sample yield the same CDR3. V and J are TRBV28 and TRBJ1-2, with D maybe TRBD1 (5 bases). The germline gives CDR1 MDHEN, CDR2 SYDVKM. This CDR3 has 12 residues. Trimming took 3 bases from V and 5 from J, leaving 7 bases between them. The CDR3 region has the DNA TGTGCCAGCAGTTTTAAGGGGTATGGCTACACCTTC. Its translation: CASSFKGYGYTF.

This clone was recorded a few times. The J gene is TRBJ2-1, the V gene TRBV28, with 7 positions matching TRBD1. Trimming removed 5 bases from V and 2 bases from J; junction bases left unmatched: 6. Per germline, CDR1 MDHEN and CDR2 SYDVKM. The length of the CDR3 is 15 residues. The DNA for the CDR3 is TGTGCCAGCAGTCATACCGGGACAGCCTACAATGAGCAGTTCTTC. Translated: CASSHTGTAYNEQFF.

V usage is TRBV5-1 and J usage is TRBJ1-2; 10 bases line up with TRBD1. V lost 4 bases and J lost 6; bases outside the gene matches: 6. The germline V gene has CDR1 SGHRS and CDR2 YFSETQ. The CDR3 is 14 amino acids. The DNA for the CDR3 is TGCGCCAGCAGCCCGGGACAGGGGATGAATGGCTACACCTTC. It yields the protein CASSPGQGMNGYTF.

V and J are TRBV18 and TRBJ1-2, with D hard to call. Germline V gene lookup returns CDR1 KGHSH and CDR2 LQKENI. Trimming shortened V by 1 base and J by 5 bases, and 11 bases separated the two germline ends. This CDR3 spans 14 amino acids. The DNA of the CDR3 is TGTGCCAGCTCACCACGCGGGGTCCAATATGGCTACACCTTC. Its translation is CASSPRGVQYGYTF.

J is TRBJ2-1 and V is TRBV19, with 7 bases aligning to TRBD2. Germline V gene sequence: CDR1 LNHDA, CDR2 SQIVND (reference sequence). The CDR3 length is 14 residues. Trimming cost V 5 bases and J 9 bases; bases outside gene matches: 10. The CDR3 DNA sequence: TGTGCCAGTAGTGGTACGGGAGGCAGCCTTGAGCAGTTCTTC. Translation: CASSGTGGSLEQFF.

V and J are TRBV11-2 and TRBJ2-1; TRBD1 might be the D (5 bases). Deletions cut 4 bases from V and 3 bases from J, with 10 bases between. CDR1 is SGHAT and CDR2 is FQNNGV in the germline V gene. This CDR3 is 14 amino acids long. Here the CDR3 reads CASSSGDSYNEQFF. The CDR3 DNA reads TGTGCCAGCAGCTCAGGTGACAGCTACAATGAGCAGTTCTTC.

This clone has a single count. V is TRBV30 and J is TRBJ1-1, with D possibly being TRBD1 (5 bases). In germline, CDR1 is GTSNPN, CDR2 SVGIG (reference sequence). The CDR3 extends over 14 amino acids. V was clipped by 3 bases and J by 5 bases, with 16 bases between them. CDR3 nucleotide sequence: TGTGCCTGGAGGGGGGGGACCGCTGGGACTGAAGCTTTCTTT. Residues: CAWRGGTAGTEAFF.

The V call is TRBV7-9, the J call TRBJ1-2; 10 bases fit TRBD1. Germline CDR1 and CDR2: SEHNR and FQNEAQ (reference sequence). This CDR3 spans 18 amino acids. V was clipped by 5 bases and J by 0 bases; unmatched bases: 12. The CDR3 sequence is CASSQRRPGQGPNYGYTF. As DNA, the CDR3 is TGTGCCAGCAGCCAGAGACGACCGGGACAGGGGCCTAACTATGGCTACACCTTC.

This chain links TRBV7-3 with TRBJ2-5; tentative D call: TRBD2 (5 bases). Germline values: CDR1 SGHTA, CDR2 FQGTGA. V lost 5 bases to trimming and J lost 2 bases, with 15 bases between them. The CDR3 is 15 residues long. The CDR3 DNA is TGTGCCAGCAGCCCCGGACGGACTTTTCAAGAGACCCAGTACTTC. This translates into CASSPGRTFQETQYF. The whole variable domain, filled in from reference TRBV7-3 and TRBJ2-5, reads GAGVSQTPSNKVTEKGKYVELRCDPISGHTALYWYRQSLGQGPEFLIYFQGTGAADDSGLPNDRFFAVRPEGSVSTLKIQRTERGDSAVYLCASSPGRTFQETQYFGPGTRLLVL.

This clone was observed once. The V call is TRBV11-2, the J call TRBJ2-3, with TRBD2 as a possible D gene (5 bases). Trimming pared 0 bases from V and 8 bases from J, leaving 18 bases between. Per the germline V gene, CDR1 is SGHAT and CDR2 is FQNNGV. The CDR3 is 16 residues long. The CDR3 region has the DNA TGTGCCAGCAGCTTAGAGCGGTCAGGCCGCGGAGGTACGCAGTATTTT. Amino acid sequence: CASSLERSGRGGTQYF.